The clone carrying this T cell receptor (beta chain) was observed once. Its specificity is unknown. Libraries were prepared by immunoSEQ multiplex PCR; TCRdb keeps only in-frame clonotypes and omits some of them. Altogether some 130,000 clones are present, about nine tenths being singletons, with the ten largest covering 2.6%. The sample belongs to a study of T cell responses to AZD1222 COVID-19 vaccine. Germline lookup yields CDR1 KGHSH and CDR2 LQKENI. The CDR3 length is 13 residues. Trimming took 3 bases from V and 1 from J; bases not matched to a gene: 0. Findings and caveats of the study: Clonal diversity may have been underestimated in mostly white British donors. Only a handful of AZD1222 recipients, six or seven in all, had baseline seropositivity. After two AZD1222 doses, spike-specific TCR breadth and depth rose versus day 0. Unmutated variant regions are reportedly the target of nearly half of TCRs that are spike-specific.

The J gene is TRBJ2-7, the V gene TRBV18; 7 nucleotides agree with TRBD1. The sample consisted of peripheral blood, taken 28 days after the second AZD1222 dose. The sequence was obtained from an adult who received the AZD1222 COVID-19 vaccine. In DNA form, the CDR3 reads TGTGCCAGCTCACCGGGACAGTCCTACGAGCAGTACTTC. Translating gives CASSPGQSYEQYF.